The 24 T cell receptor beta chains listed next were all sequenced from one sample in a study of blood T cell repertoires in COVID-19. Only in-frame clones appear in the TCRdb table, and some are missing; sequencing was by immunoSEQ multiplex PCR. The sample yields roughly 330,000 clones, roughly 89% seen once. The sequencing input was peripheral blood. The receptors were sampled from a man aged 25 to 40 with COVID-19, enrolled during active disease.

This clone was observed a handful of times. This sequence joins TRBV7-9 and TRBJ1-2; a possible D gene is TRBD1 (5 bases). There are 13 residues in the CDR3. Germline lookup yields CDR1 SEHNR and CDR2 FQNEAQ (reference sequence). The V gene lost 7 bases and the J gene lost 1 base, with 10 bases spanning the gap. This CDR3 is CASTYGGNYGYTF. The CDR3 DNA sequence: TGTGCCAGCACCTACGGGGGTAACTATGGCTACACCTTC. Complete variable domain (other parts from reference TRBV7-9 and TRBJ1-2): DTGVSQNPRHKITKRGQNVTFRCDPISEHNRLYWYRQTLGQGPEFLTYFQNEAQLEKSRLLSDRFSAERPKGSFSTLEIQRTEQGDSAMYLCASTYGGNYGYTFGSGTRLTVV.

The chain uses TRBV6-5 and TRBJ2-7; D uncertain. CDR3 length equals 14 residues. Germline loops: CDR1 MNHEY, CDR2 SVGAGI. V lost 0 bases and J lost 4, with 10 bases in between. CDR3 in DNA: TGTGCCAGCAGTTACTCAGATTCCGGGTACGAGCAGTACTTC. It is translated as CASSYSDSGYEQYF.

This chain links TRBV7-2 with TRBJ1-2; 7 nucleotides align to TRBD1. This CDR3 region has 15 residues. The ends lost 2 bases at V and 2 bases at J; junction bases unmatched: 5. The germline V gene encodes CDR1 SGHTA and CDR2 FQGNSA. The CDR3 loop is CASSLRGTENYGYTF. In nucleotides, the CDR3 is TGTGCCAGCAGCTTACGGGGGACAGAAAACTATGGCTACACCTTC.

The chain employs TRBV6-6 and TRBJ2-3; 11 nucleotides match TRBD2. V gave up 5 bases and J gave up 5 bases; unmatched junction bases: 12. The CDR3 length is 17 residues. The germline V gene encodes CDR1 MNHNY and CDR2 SVGAGI (reference sequence). CDR3 sequence: CASSPNRGLAVIDTQYF. CDR3 DNA sequence: TGTGCCAGCAGTCCCAACCGGGGACTAGCGGTTATAGATACGCAGTATTTT.

The V and J genes are TRBV14 and TRBJ1-1, with D unresolved. This CDR3 has 13 amino acids. V dropped 5 bases and J dropped 4 bases, with 11 bases sitting between them. CDR1 SGHDN and CDR2 FVKESK come from the germline V gene. In DNA, the CDR3 is TGTGCCAGCAGCTCAACAGTCGTCACTGAAGCTTTCTTT. It codes for CASSSTVVTEAFF.

The rearrangement joins TRBV5-1 to TRBJ2-2, with 7 bases aligning to TRBD1. The CDR3 length is 15 residues. With 3 bases clipped from V and 0 bases from J, the junction kept 2 bases outside the gene matches. Germline V CDR1 and CDR2: SGHRS, YFSETQ. This CDR3 reads CASSWGQPNTGELFF. Here the CDR3 DNA reads TGCGCCAGCAGCTGGGGACAGCCGAACACCGGGGAGCTGTTTTTT.

The CDR3 sequence is CASSGGDSSYNSPLHF. The CDR3 region has the DNA TGCGCCAGCAGTGGAGGGGACAGCTCCTATAATTCACCCCTCCACTTT. The chain joins TRBV10-2 to TRBJ1-6; 7 nucleotides align to TRBD1. CDR3 length equals 16 residues. V was clipped by 4 bases and J by 0 bases; unmatched bases: 3. Germline V gene lookup returns CDR1 WSHSY and CDR2 SAAADI.

V and J are TRBV7-9 and TRBJ2-1; 7 bases match TRBD2. Germline V gene data show CDR1 as SEHNR and CDR2 as FQNEAQ (reference sequence). V lost 5 bases, J lost 12 bases, and 7 bases stayed unmatched. This CDR3 spans 12 amino acids. CDR3 residues: CASSPPTSPQFF. The DNA for the CDR3 is TGTGCCAGCAGCCCCCCGACTAGCCCGCAGTTCTTC.

The chain is built from TRBV4-2 and TRBJ2-5, with 11 nucleotides matching TRBD1. Germline trimming cut 1 base from V and 2 bases from J; bases unmatched to any gene: 9. This CDR3 contains 18 residues. Germline V gene data show CDR1 as LGHNA and CDR2 as YNFKEQ. DNA for the CDR3: TGTGCCAGCAGCCAAGTTGGAACCGGGACAGGGGGACAAGAGACCCAGTACTTC. Residues: CASSQVGTGTGGQETQYF.

This clone showed up just a few times. The chain has TRBV6-5 and TRBJ1-2; D not certain. The germline V gene has CDR1 MNHEY and CDR2 SVGAGI. The CDR3 contains 11 residues. The V end was cut by 7 bases, the J end by 3 bases, with 6 bases between. The CDR3 spells CASKADYGYTF. The CDR3 nucleotides are TGTGCCAGCAAAGCTGACTATGGCTACACCTTC.

In its sample, this clone was seen once. The chain joins TRBV2 to TRBJ2-3; TRBD1 might be the D (5 bases). Trimming took 1 base from V and 6 from J, leaving 11 bases between them. This CDR3 spans 14 amino acids. Germline CDR1 reads SNHLY; CDR2 reads FYNNEI. The CDR3 spells CASSEGGYVDTQYF. For the CDR3, the DNA is TGTGCCAGCAGTGAAGGGGGCTACGTCGATACGCAGTATTTT.

The chain uses TRBV9 and TRBJ2-7, with D perhaps matching TRBD1 (6 bases). The V end was cut by 1 base, the J end by 3 bases, with 14 bases between. From germline, CDR1 is SGDLS and CDR2 YYNGEE. This CDR3 is built from 15 residues. The CDR3 here is CASSVSPGDHYEQYF. In DNA, the CDR3 is TGTGCCAGCAGCGTATCTCCAGGGGACCACTACGAGCAGTACTTC.

The DNA of the CDR3 is TGTGCCAGCAGTGAGGGGACAGAAGCGAATGAGCAGTTCTTC. This gives the protein CASSEGTEANEQFF. V and J are TRBV6-2 or TRBV6-3 and TRBJ2-1; 7 positions agree with TRBD1. Germline trimming cut 5 bases from V and 7 bases from J; bases unmatched to any gene: 8. Germline loops: CDR1 MNHEY, CDR2 SVGEGT. This CDR3 region has 14 residues.

The chain uses TRBV5-8 and TRBJ2-2; D not resolved. The ends were cut back, 0 bases at V and 1 base at J, with 7 bases in the middle. In germline, CDR1 is SGHTS, CDR2 YDEGEE. The CDR3 consists of 15 residues. CDR3 DNA sequence: TGTGCCAGCAGCTTGGGTCAGATGAACACCGGGGAGCTGTTTTTT. Protein: CASSLGQMNTGELFF. The complete variable domain, with remaining parts taken from reference TRBV5-8 and TRBJ2-2, reads EAGVTQSPTHLIKTRGQQATLRCSPISGHTSVYWYQQALGLGLQFLLWYDEGEERNRGNFPPRFSGRQFPNYSSELNVNALELEDSALYLCASSLGQMNTGELFFGEGSRLTVL.

The rearrangement joins TRBV28 to TRBJ2-7; 10 bases agree with TRBD2. After removal of 8 bases from V and 4 bases from J, the junction contained 5 bases not matched to a gene. Germline assignment: CDR1 MDHEN and CDR2 SYDVKM. The CDR3 is 13 residues long. CDR3 bases: TGTGCCAGCTTAGCGGGAGGTCGGTACGAGCAGTACTTC. Its translation: CASLAGGRYEQYF.

The V and J genes are TRBV6-5 and TRBJ1-2; 7 nucleotides align to TRBD1. The J segment lost 7 bases and the V segment lost 2 bases, leaving 4 bases of the junction unmatched. This CDR3 is 13 amino acids long. Germline CDR1 MNHEY, CDR2 SVGAGI. This CDR3 reads CASSYDRVVGYTF. The CDR3 nucleotides read TGTGCCAGCAGTTACGACAGGGTTGTTGGCTACACCTTC.

The chain joins TRBV3-1 (or the pseudogene TRBV3-2) to TRBJ2-2; D remains unclear. The ends were cut back, 0 bases at V and 5 bases at J, with 4 bases in the middle. The germline V gene encodes CDR1 LGHDT and CDR2 YNNKEL (reference sequence). The CDR3 sequence is 13 residues long. CDR3 sequence reads: CASSQDRTGELFF. In DNA, the CDR3 is TGTGCCAGCAGCCAAGACAGAACCGGGGAGCTGTTTTTT.

V gene TRBV10-3 combines with J gene TRBJ2-2; the match to TRBD1 covers 9 bases. The V segment lost 3 bases and the J segment 6 bases; nucleotides outside the gene matches: 14. Germline values: CDR1 ENHRY, CDR2 SYGVKD. The CDR3 sequence is 18 residues long. In DNA, the CDR3 is TGTGCCATCAGTGATTCAATATATGGGACAGGGAAATCCGGGGAGCTGTTTTTT. It encodes CAISDSIYGTGKSGELFF.

This clone was seen a few times. V gene TRBV7-7 combines with J gene TRBJ2-1; D may be TRBD2 (6 bases). V was clipped by 5 bases and J by 5 bases, with 16 bases between them. Germline V CDR1 and CDR2: SSHAT, FNYEAQ (reference sequence). This CDR3 spans 15 amino acids. The CDR3 DNA follows: TGTGCCAGCAGCCCCAGGCTAGCGCCAAACAATGAGCAGTTCTTC. Residues: CASSPRLAPNNEQFF.

This chain connects TRBV6-5 to TRBJ2-1; the D is unclear. CDR3 size: 12 residues. Germline V CDR1 and CDR2: MNHEY, SVGAGI. V was shortened by 6 bases and J by 4 bases, with 7 bases between the two germline ends. CDR3 DNA: TGTGCCAGCAGGGCAAGTTACAATGAGCAGTTCTTC. This encodes CASRASYNEQFF.

V is TRBV12-1 and J is TRBJ2-2; the table names TRBD2, a call not compared with the DNA. TRBV12-1 is termed a pseudogene. The CDR3 consists of 19 residues. CDR3 amino acids: CASSYSSPGNPWNTGELFF. Here the CDR3 DNA reads TGTGCCAGCAGCTACTCCTCACCGGGAAACCCCTGGAACACCGGGGAGCTGTTTTTT.

The chain recombines TRBV1 with TRBJ2-5; TRBD2 is the table's D call and was not checked against the DNA. TRBV1 is designated a pseudogene. This CDR3 has 14 residues. This chain's CDR3 is CTSVAGGDGETQYF. CDR3 sequence (DNA): TGCACCAGCGTAGCGGGGGGTGATGGAGAGACCCAGTACTTC.

The genes are TRBV27 and TRBJ2-7; maybe TRBD2 (5 bases). Germline CDR1 is MNHEY and CDR2 is SMNVEV (reference sequence). V shed 6 bases and J shed 3 bases, with 18 bases lying between them. The CDR3 has 15 amino acids. CDR3 DNA sequence: TGTGCCAGCAGCCTTGGACCGCCGGGATTCTACGAGCAGTACTTC. Translating it yields CASSLGPPGFYEQYF.

This chain connects TRBV6-5 to TRBJ1-3; possible D gene TRBD1, 5 bases. Deletions cut 7 bases from V and 2 bases from J, with 12 bases between. Germline loops: CDR1 MNHEY, CDR2 SVGAGI. The CDR3 consists of 14 residues. The CDR3: CASNPSGAGNTIYF. The CDR3 bases are TGTGCCAGCAACCCTTCGGGGGCTGGAAACACCATATATTTT.